The 11 T cell receptor beta chains reported below all come from one sample, sequenced in a study of T cell changes during pregnancy in multiple sclerosis. Repertoires were generated with immunoSEQ multiplex PCR, while TCRdb's copy carries only in-frame clones and drops some. The sample includes 45,000 to 50,000 clones, about 91% of them seen just once. This specimen consisted of CD8+ T cells from peripheral blood mononuclear cells, obtained after pregnancy. The receptors come from a female donor with multiple sclerosis, enrolled in a pregnancy study.

The genes are TRBV19 and TRBJ1-5; a possible D gene is TRBD1 (6 bases). V was cut by 4 bases and J by 3 bases, with 7 bases left in between. There are 13 residues in the CDR3. The V gene's germline CDR1 is LNHDA and CDR2 SQIVND (reference sequence). This CDR3 reads CASSNRANQPQHF. DNA of the CDR3: TGTGCCAGTAGTAACAGGGCCAATCAGCCCCAGCATTTT.

The chain employs TRBV7-6 and TRBJ1-3; 7 bases fit TRBD1. There are 15 residues in the CDR3. The germline gives CDR1 SGHVS, CDR2 FNYEAQ. Germline trimming cut 1 base from V and 3 bases from J; bases unmatched to any gene: 3. The CDR3 sequence: CASSLGQGYGNTIYF. CDR3 nucleotides: TGTGCCAGCAGCTTAGGACAGGGTTATGGAAACACCATATATTTT. Filled out from reference TRBV7-6 and TRBJ1-3, the complete variable domain reads GAGVSQSPRYKVTKRGQDVALRCDPISGHVSLYWYRQALGQGPEFLTYFNYEAQQDKSGLPNDRFSAERPEGSISTLTIQRTEQRDSAMYRCASSLGQGYGNTIYFGEGSWLTVV.

The J gene is TRBJ2-2, the V gene TRBV30, with D possibly TRBD1 on 6 matching bases. Germline CDR1 is GTSNPN and CDR2 is SVGIG (reference sequence). Trimming pared 6 bases from V and 6 bases from J, leaving 11 bases between. This CDR3 has 12 amino acids. CDR3 coding DNA: TGTGCCTGTTCAGGGGAACCCGGGGAGCTGTTTTTT. Its translation is CACSGEPGELFF.

The chain is built from TRBV25-1 and TRBJ1-2; 7 nucleotides agree with TRBD1. This CDR3 contains 13 residues. Germline CDR1 reads MGHDK; CDR2 reads SYGVNS. With 5 bases clipped from V and 4 bases from J, the junction kept 4 bases outside the gene matches. The CDR3 nucleotides read TGTGCCAGCAGTCCGGCAGGGGGCTATGGCTACACCTTC. Translation: CASSPAGGYGYTF.

V and J are TRBV29-1 and TRBJ1-1, with TRBD1 identical over 8 bases. With V trimmed by 4 bases and J by 10 bases, 8 bases remained unmatched. Germline CDR1 and CDR2: SQVTM and ANQGSEA. The CDR3 sequence is 12 residues long. This chain's CDR3 is CSVGGTGGLAFF. The CDR3, as DNA: TGCAGCGTTGGCGGGACAGGTGGTTTAGCTTTCTTT. The full variable domain, completed using reference TRBV29-1 and TRBJ1-1, is SAVISQKPSRDICQRGTSLTIQCQVDSQVTMMFWYRQQPGQSLTLIATANQGSEATYESGFVIDKFPISRPNLTFSTLTVSNMSPEDSSIYLCSVGGTGGLAFFGQGTRLTVV.

The rearrangement links TRBV5-6 to TRBJ2-5; a possible D gene is TRBD1 (6 bases). V was cut by 4 bases and J by 2 bases, with 15 bases left in between. Per germline, CDR1 SGHDT and CDR2 YYEEEE. The CDR3 totals 15 residues. In nucleotides, the CDR3 is TGTGCCAGCAGCCCCACAAGAACAGGGCAAGAGACCCAGTACTTC. It specifies CASSPTRTGQETQYF.

This clone turned up a few times. The V gene is TRBV7-9, the J gene TRBJ1-6; the D is unclear. This CDR3 has 14 residues. Germline CDR1 and CDR2: SEHNR and FQNEAQ (reference sequence). V was clipped by 2 bases and J by 4 bases, with 6 bases between them. CDR3 sequence: CASSLSTYNSPLHF. In DNA, the CDR3 is TGTGCCAGCAGCTTATCGACATATAATTCACCCCTCCACTTT. Full variable domain (missing parts from reference TRBV7-9 and TRBJ1-6): DTGVSQNPRHKITKRGQNVTFRCDPISEHNRLYWYRQTLGQGPEFLTYFQNEAQLEKSRLLSDRFSAERPKGSFSTLEIQRTEQGDSAMYLCASSLSTYNSPLHFGNGTRLTVT.

CDR3 residues: CASSTGWTSVADTQYF. For the CDR3, the DNA is TGTGCCAGCAGCACAGGCTGGACTAGCGTAGCAGATACGCAGTATTTT. The rearrangement uses TRBV9 and TRBJ2-3; 9 positions agree with TRBD2. The V and J ends lost 4 bases and 4 bases, in that order; junction bases with no gene match: 10. The CDR3 covers 16 residues. Germline CDR1 and CDR2: SGDLS and YYNGEE.

V and J are TRBV7-9 and TRBJ1-1; tentatively, D is TRBD1 (5 bases). Germline V gives CDR1 SEHNR, CDR2 FQNEAQ (reference sequence). V was clipped by 4 bases and J by 3 bases, with 12 bases between them. This CDR3 contains 14 residues. The CDR3 nucleotides read TGTGCCAGCAGCTCGCAGGGATGGGACACTGAAGCTTTCTTT. Its protein product is CASSSQGWDTEAFF.

CDR3 residues: CASSQDLLAGGSGSAEQFF. The CDR3 DNA reads TGCGCCAGCAGCCAAGATCTACTAGCGGGGGGGTCGGGGTCGGCTGAGCAGTTCTTC. The rearrangement links TRBV4-3 to TRBJ2-1; TRBD2 matches 13 bases. The CDR3 spans 19 residues. V shed 0 bases, J shed 9 bases, and the junction held 14 bases outside the gene matches. CDR1 is LGHNA and CDR2 is YSLEER in the germline V gene.

In its sample, this clone was seen once. Written as DNA, the CDR3 is TGTGCCAGCAGTGACGGGACAGGGGCCACAGATACGCAGTATTTT. It specifies CASSDGTGATDTQYF. The rearrangement joins TRBV6-4 to TRBJ2-3, with 10 bases matching TRBD1. The germline CDR1 and CDR2 sequences are MRHNA and SNTAGT. The CDR3 is 15 amino acids. V was clipped by 2 bases and J by 2 bases; unmatched bases: 1.